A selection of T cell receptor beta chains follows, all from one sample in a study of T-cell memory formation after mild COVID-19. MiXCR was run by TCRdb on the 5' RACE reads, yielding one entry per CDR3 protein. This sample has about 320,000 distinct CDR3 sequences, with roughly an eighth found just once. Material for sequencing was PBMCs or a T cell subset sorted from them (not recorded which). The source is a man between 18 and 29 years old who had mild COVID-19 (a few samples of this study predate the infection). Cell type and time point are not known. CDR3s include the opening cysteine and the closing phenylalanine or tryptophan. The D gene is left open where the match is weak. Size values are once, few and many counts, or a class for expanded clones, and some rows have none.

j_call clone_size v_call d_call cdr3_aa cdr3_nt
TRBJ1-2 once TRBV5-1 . CASSYTPGGDGYTF TGCGCCAGCAGCTACACTCCCGGCGGCGATGGCTACACCTTC
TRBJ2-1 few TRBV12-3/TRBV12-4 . CASSSPAGEQFF TGTGCCAGCAGTTCCCCGGCGGGTGAGCAGTTCTTC
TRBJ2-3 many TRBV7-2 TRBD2 CASSWASGVADTQYF TGTGCCAGCAGCTGGGCTAGCGGGGTTGCAGATACGCAGTATTTT
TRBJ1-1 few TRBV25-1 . CASGRQNTEAFF TGTGCCAGCGGGCGACAGAACACTGAAGCTTTCTTT
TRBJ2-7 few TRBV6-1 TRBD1 CASRPLGQQSYEQYF TGTGCCAGCAGACCACTGGGACAGCAATCCTACGAGCAGTACTTC
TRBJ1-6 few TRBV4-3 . CASSQLGGNNSPLHF TGCGCCAGCAGCCAGCTGGGGGGAAACAATTCACCCCTCCACTTT
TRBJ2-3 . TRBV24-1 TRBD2 CATSDFRGGRGDTQYF TGTGCCACCAGTGATTTCCGGGGGGGGCGTGGAGATACGCAGTATTTT
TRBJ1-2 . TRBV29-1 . CSVAAAPLLYGYTF TGCAGCGTTGCGGCAGCGCCTCTCCTCTATGGCTACACCTTC
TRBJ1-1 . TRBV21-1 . CASSKKTGNTEAFF TGTGCCAGCAGCAAGAAGACAGGGAACACTGAAGCTTTCTTT
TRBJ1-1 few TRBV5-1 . CASRGAENTEAFF TGCGCCAGCAGGGGCGCCGAGAACACTGAAGCTTTCTTT
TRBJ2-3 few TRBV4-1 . CASSQEEQEEDTQYF TGCGCCAGCAGCCAAGAGGAGCAGGAAGAAGATACGCAGTATTTT
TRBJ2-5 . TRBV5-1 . CASGDQETQYF TGCGCCAGCGGGGACCAAGAGACCCAGTACTTC